These 18 T cell receptor beta chains came from one sample sequenced in a study of response to subunit inactivated influenza vaccine. TCRdb re-analysed the RT-PCR reads in MiXCR, keeping a single row per CDR3 protein. The sample records about 700,000 distinct CDR3 sequences, 14% being singletons. The specimen was PBMCs from blood, collected less than 15 days before vaccination. The receptors stem from a man aged 45-65 years who received an inactivated influenza vaccine.

This clonotype was observed a few times. The chain combines TRBV20-1 with TRBJ2-7; 10 bases line up with TRBD1. This CDR3 has 13 residues. The germline gives CDR1 DFQATT, CDR2 SNEGSKA (reference sequence). The CDR3 spells CSTPGTGVYEQYF. DNA for the CDR3: TGCAGCACCCCCGGGACAGGGGTTTACGAGCAGTACTTC.

This clonotype was counted at least ten times. The V gene is TRBV4-3, the J gene TRBJ1-4, with D possibly TRBD1 on 5 matching bases. CDR3 length: 16 amino acids. Germline lookup yields CDR1 LGHNA and CDR2 YSLEER. V gave up 0 bases and J gave up 0 bases, with 8 bases separating them. In nucleotides, the CDR3 is TGCGCCAGCAGCCAAGATGGGGGGACAACTAATGAAAAACTGTTTTTT. This translates into CASSQDGGTTNEKLFF.

This chain joins TRBV7-2 and TRBJ2-5, with D possibly matching TRBD2 (6 bases). In germline, CDR1 is SGHTA, CDR2 FQGNSA. The CDR3 totals 13 residues. V was trimmed by 1 base and J by 13 bases, leaving 16 bases between them. The CDR3 spells CASSLGGTLTPYF. The CDR3 DNA reads TGTGCCAGCAGCTTAGGGGGGACTCTAACGCCGTACTTC. The variable domain in full, with the rest retrieved from reference TRBV7-2 and TRBJ2-5, is GAGVSQSPSNKVTEKGKDVELRCDPISGHTALYWYRQSLGQGLEFLIYFQGNSAPDKSGLPSDRFSAERTGGSVSTLTIQRTQQEDSAVYLCASSLGGTLTPYFGPGTRLLVL.

This sequence joins TRBV6-1 and TRBJ1-2; 7 bases match TRBD1. After removal of 6 bases from V and 4 bases from J, the junction contained 8 bases not matched to a gene. Germline lookup yields CDR1 MNHNS and CDR2 SASEGT. The CDR3 is made up of 14 amino acids. The CDR3 loop is CASRRQGPSYGYTF. The DNA of the CDR3 is TGTGCCAGCAGGAGACAGGGCCCCTCCTATGGCTACACCTTC.

At least ten counts were recorded for this clonotype. Mismatch with germline at one junction end may stem from a read error. The gene calls are TRBV4-2 and TRBJ2-7; D call uncertain. The CDR3 extends over 12 amino acids. The germline CDR1 and CDR2 sequences are LGHNA and YNFKEQ. The CDR3: CASSQDAYDQYF. As DNA, the CDR3 is TGTGCCAGCAGCCAAGATGCTTACGACCAGTACTTC.

This clonotype was picked up a small number of times. This chain links TRBV15 with TRBJ2-3; TRBD2 agrees at 7 bases. Germline assignment: CDR1 LNHNV and CDR2 YYDKDF (reference sequence). The V and J ends lost 3 bases and 3 bases, in that order; junction bases with no gene match: 9. The CDR3 is 16 residues long. The CDR3: CATSRGGPGRTDTQYF. In nucleotides, the CDR3 is TGTGCCACCAGCAGGGGAGGGCCGGGGAGGACAGATACGCAGTATTTT.

This clonotype showed up just a few times. DNA of the CDR3: TGCAGTGCTGGCGTACCCGGGGAGCTGTTTTTT. Protein: CSAGVPGELFF. The J gene is TRBJ2-2, the V gene TRBV20-1; D gene ambiguous. Looked up from germline, CDR1 is DFQATT and CDR2 is SNEGSKA (reference sequence). Trimming cost V 5 bases and J 6 bases, with 7 bases left between them. The CDR3 sequence is 11 residues long.

This clonotype has only a few counts. The chain couples TRBV12-3 or TRBV12-4 to TRBJ2-1, with TRBD1 matching 10 bases. The CDR3 is made up of 14 amino acids. After removal of 3 bases from V and 7 bases from J, the junction contained 3 bases not matched to a gene. CDR3 protein: CASSLSDRGNEQFF. Written as DNA, the CDR3 is TGTGCCAGCAGTTTGTCGGACAGGGGGAATGAGCAGTTCTTC.

Only a few counts were recorded for this clonotype. The gene calls are TRBV7-2 and TRBJ2-1; maybe TRBD2 (5 bases). The germline V and J ends were trimmed by 4 bases and 5 bases, with 18 bases remaining between them. The germline gives CDR1 SGHTA, CDR2 FQGNSA. The CDR3 consists of 16 residues. CDR3 region: CASSSRLFGHDNEQFF. CDR3 coding DNA: TGTGCCAGCAGCTCGCGACTATTCGGGCATGACAATGAGCAGTTCTTC.

The genes are TRBV18 and TRBJ2-5; TRBD1 agrees at 12 bases. CDR3 length: 15 residues. Germline lookup yields CDR1 KGHSH and CDR2 LQKENI. V was clipped by 5 bases and J by 5 bases; unmatched bases: 6. CDR3 bases: TGTGCCAGCTCATCTCCGGGACAGGGGGCGGAGACCCAGTACTTC. This gives the protein CASSSPGQGAETQYF.

This clonotype was observed a few times. The V call is TRBV4-3, the J call TRBJ2-3, with D possibly matching TRBD2 (6 bases). The germline V gene has CDR1 LGHNA and CDR2 YSLEER. V shed 5 bases and J shed 1 base, with 10 bases lying between them. The CDR3 contains 14 residues. CDR3 bases: TGCGCCAGCAGCTGGGGGGTCGGCACAGATACGCAGTATTTT. Its translation: CASSWGVGTDTQYF.

V is TRBV29-1 and J is TRBJ2-3; weak D call: TRBD1 (5 bases). Germline V gene lookup returns CDR1 SQVTM and CDR2 ANQGSEA. V lost 2 bases to trimming and J lost 4 bases, with 13 bases between them. The CDR3 sequence is 14 residues long. CDR3 residues: CSVEYPTGPDTQYF. The CDR3 nucleotides read TGCAGCGTTGAATATCCCACAGGCCCAGATACGCAGTATTTT.

The sample holds a few counts of this clonotype. J is TRBJ1-2 and V is TRBV19; no definite D call. The CDR3 has 14 residues. Trimming cost V 3 bases and J 5 bases, with 13 bases left between them. Looked up from germline, CDR1 is LNHDA and CDR2 is SQIVND (reference sequence). The CDR3 nucleotides read TGTGCCAGTAGTATCCAATTCGGGCCGTATGGCTACACCTTC. Translation: CASSIQFGPYGYTF.

This sequence joins TRBV20-1 and TRBJ2-3; D is uncertain. Germline CDR1 is DFQATT and CDR2 is SNEGSKA (reference sequence). Trimming removed 4 bases at V and 6 bases at J, with 8 bases between. The length of the CDR3 is 11 residues. CDR3 sequence reads: CSATNLDTQYF. Here the CDR3 DNA reads TGCAGTGCTACCAATTTGGATACGCAGTATTTT.

This clonotype occurred a few times. This chain connects TRBV5-6 to TRBJ2-7; the D call may be TRBD1 or TRBD2 (5 bases each). The V end was cut by 2 bases, the J end by 2 bases, with 17 bases between. This CDR3 contains 16 residues. Germline V gene sequence: CDR1 SGHDT, CDR2 YYEEEE. CDR3 region: CASSFIEGMGPYEQYF. CDR3 bases: TGTGCCAGCAGCTTTATTGAGGGGATGGGCCCCTACGAGCAGTACTTC.

This clonotype was seen a few times. The chain couples TRBV6-2 or TRBV6-3 to TRBJ2-3, with 7 bases aligning to TRBD1. Germline V gives CDR1 MNHEY, CDR2 SVGEGT. V was pared by 0 bases and J by 4 bases, with 13 bases of the junction left unmatched. There are 18 residues in the CDR3. For the CDR3, the DNA is TGTGCCAGCAGTTACTCGGGAGTCGACAGGGCCGGGGCAGATACGCAGTATTTT. It encodes CASSYSGVDRAGADTQYF.

The chain combines TRBV24-1 with TRBJ2-3; TRBD2 aligns across 7 bases. Germline V gene lookup returns CDR1 KGHDR and CDR2 SFDVKD. The CDR3 consists of 17 residues. Trimming cost V 4 bases and J 5 bases; bases outside gene matches: 14. The CDR3 DNA is TGTGCCACCAGTGAAGAAGGTGGCGGGAGTGCTGGAGATACGCAGTATTTT. Translation: CATSEEGGGSAGDTQYF.

This clonotype showed up just a few times. The chain recombines TRBV18 with TRBJ1-4; D gene unclear. This CDR3 contains 14 residues. Trimming removed 1 base at V and 1 base at J, with 4 bases between. Germline lookup yields CDR1 KGHSH and CDR2 LQKENI. The CDR3 region has the DNA TGTGCCAGCTCACCACAGGAAACTAATGAAAAACTGTTTTTT. It yields the protein CASSPQETNEKLFF.